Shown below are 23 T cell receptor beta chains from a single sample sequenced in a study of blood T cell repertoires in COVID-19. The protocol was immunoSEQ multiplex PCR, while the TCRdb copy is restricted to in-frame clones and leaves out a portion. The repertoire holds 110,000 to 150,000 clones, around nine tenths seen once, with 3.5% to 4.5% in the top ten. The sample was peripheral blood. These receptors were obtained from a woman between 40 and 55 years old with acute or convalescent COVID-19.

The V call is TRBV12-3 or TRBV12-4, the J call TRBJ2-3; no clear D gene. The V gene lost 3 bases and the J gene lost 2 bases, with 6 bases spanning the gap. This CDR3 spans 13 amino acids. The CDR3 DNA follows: TGTGCCAGCAGTTTGGCCCACACAGATACGCAGTATTTT. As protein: CASSLAHTDTQYF.

In DNA form, the CDR3 reads TGTGCCAGCACGGGGACGGGGGGTCGATACGAGCAGTACTTC. This encodes CASTGTGGRYEQYF. The chain carries TRBV28 and TRBJ2-7, with 7 positions matching TRBD2. Germline CDR1 is MDHEN and CDR2 is SYDVKM. V was clipped by 7 bases and J by 4 bases; unmatched bases: 10. The CDR3 totals 14 residues.

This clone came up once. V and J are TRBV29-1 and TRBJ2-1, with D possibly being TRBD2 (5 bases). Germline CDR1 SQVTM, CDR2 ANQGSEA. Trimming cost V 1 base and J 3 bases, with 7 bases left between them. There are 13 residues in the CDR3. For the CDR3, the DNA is TGCAGCGTTGAAGGAGGGCTCTACAATGAGCAGTTCTTC. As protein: CSVEGGLYNEQFF.

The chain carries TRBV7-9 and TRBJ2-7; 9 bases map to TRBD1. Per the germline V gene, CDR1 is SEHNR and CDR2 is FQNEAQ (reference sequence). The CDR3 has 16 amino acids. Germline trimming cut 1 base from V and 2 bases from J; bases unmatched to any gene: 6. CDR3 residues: CASSLVPGQGTYEQYF. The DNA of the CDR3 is TGTGCCAGCAGCTTAGTGCCGGGACAGGGTACCTACGAGCAGTACTTC. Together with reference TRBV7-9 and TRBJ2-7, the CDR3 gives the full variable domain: DTGVSQNPRHKITKRGQNVTFRCDPISEHNRLYWYRQTLGQGPEFLTYFQNEAQLEKSRLLSDRFSAERPKGSFSTLEIQRTEQGDSAMYLCASSLVPGQGTYEQYFGPGTRLTVT.

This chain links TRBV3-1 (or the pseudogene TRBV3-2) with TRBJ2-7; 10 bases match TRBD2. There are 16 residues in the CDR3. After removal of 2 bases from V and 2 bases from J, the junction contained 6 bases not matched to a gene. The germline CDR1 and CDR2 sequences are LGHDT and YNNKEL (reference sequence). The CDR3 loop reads CASSQRAGGHTYEQYF. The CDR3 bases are TGTGCCAGCAGCCAAAGAGCGGGAGGGCATACCTACGAGCAGTACTTC.

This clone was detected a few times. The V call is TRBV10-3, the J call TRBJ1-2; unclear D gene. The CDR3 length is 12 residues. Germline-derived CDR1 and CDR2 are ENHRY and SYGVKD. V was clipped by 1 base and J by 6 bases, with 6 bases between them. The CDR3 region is CAISEYENGYTF. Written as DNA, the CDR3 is TGTGCCATCAGTGAGTACGAGAATGGCTACACCTTC.

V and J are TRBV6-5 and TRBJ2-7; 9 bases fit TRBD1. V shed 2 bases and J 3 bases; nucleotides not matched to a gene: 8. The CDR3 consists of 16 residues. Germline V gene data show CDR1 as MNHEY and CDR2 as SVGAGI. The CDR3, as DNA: TGTGCCAGCAGTTACGGGACAGGGCAACGCGGCTACGAGCAGTACTTC. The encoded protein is CASSYGTGQRGYEQYF.

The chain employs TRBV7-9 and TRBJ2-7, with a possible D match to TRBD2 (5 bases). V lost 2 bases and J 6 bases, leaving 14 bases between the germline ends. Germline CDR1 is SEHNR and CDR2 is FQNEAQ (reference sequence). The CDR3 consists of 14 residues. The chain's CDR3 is CASSLSLVDFEQYF. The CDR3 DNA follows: TGTGCCAGCAGCTTATCACTAGTCGACTTCGAGCAGTACTTC.

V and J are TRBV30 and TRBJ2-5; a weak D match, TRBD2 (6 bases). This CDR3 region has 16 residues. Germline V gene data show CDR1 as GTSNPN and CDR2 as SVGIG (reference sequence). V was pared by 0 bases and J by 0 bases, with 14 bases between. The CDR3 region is CAWSVLPGAHQETQYF. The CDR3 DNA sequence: TGTGCCTGGAGTGTACTCCCGGGAGCACACCAAGAGACCCAGTACTTC.

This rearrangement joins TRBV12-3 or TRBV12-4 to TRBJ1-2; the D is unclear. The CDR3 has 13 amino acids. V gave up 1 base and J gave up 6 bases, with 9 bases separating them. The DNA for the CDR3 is TGTGCCAGCAGTTTAGTGGGAGGGAATGGCTACACCTTC. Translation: CASSLVGGNGYTF.

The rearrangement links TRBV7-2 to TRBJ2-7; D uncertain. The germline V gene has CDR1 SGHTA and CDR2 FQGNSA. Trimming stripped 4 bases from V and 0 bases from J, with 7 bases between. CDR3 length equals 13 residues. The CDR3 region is CASSYSISYEQYF. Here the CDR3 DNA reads TGTGCCAGCAGCTATTCCATCTCCTACGAGCAGTACTTC.

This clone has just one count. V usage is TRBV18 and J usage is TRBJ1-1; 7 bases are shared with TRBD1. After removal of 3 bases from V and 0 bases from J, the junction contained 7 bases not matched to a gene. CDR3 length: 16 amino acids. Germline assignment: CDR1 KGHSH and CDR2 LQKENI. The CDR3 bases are TGTGCCAGCTCACCTACCCAACAGGGGATGAACACTGAAGCTTTCTTT. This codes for CASSPTQQGMNTEAFF.

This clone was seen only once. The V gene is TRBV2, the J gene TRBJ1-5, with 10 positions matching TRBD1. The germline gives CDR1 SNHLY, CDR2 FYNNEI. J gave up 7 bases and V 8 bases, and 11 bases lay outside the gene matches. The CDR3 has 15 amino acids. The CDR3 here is CASSGQGIGDQPQHF. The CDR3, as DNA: TGTGCCAGCTCGGGACAGGGGATAGGGGACCAGCCCCAGCATTTT. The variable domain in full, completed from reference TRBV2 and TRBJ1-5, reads EPEVTQTPSHQVTQMGQEVILRCVPISNHLYFYWYRQILGQKVEFLVSFYNNEISEKSEIFDDQFSVERPDGSNFTLKIRSTKLEDSAMYFCASSGQGIGDQPQHFGDGTRLSIL.

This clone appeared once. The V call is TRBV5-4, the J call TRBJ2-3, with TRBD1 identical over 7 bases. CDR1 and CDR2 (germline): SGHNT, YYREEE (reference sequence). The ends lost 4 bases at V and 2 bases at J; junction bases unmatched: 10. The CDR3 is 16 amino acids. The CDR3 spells CASSPEPTGITDTQYF. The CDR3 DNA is TGTGCCAGCAGCCCTGAACCGACAGGGATCACAGATACGCAGTATTTT.

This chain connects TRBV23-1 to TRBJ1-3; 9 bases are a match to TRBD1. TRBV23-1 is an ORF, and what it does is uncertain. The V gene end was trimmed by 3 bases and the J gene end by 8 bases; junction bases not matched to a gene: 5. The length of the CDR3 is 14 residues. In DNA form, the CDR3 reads TGCGCCAGCAGTCACTGGGACAGGGAGGACACCATATATTTT. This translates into CASSHWDREDTIYF.

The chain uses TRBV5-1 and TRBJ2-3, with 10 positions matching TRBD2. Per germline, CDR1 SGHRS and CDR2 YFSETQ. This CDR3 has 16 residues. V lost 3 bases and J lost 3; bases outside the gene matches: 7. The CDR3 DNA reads TGCGCCAGCAGCTCGAAAGCGGGGGGGCCAACAGATACGCAGTATTTT. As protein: CASSSKAGGPTDTQYF.

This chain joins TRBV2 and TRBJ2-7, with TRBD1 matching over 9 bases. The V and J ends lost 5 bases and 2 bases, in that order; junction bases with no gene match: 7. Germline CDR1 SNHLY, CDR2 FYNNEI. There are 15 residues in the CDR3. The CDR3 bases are TGTGCCAGCAGTCCTGGGGACAGGGTGGCCTACGAGCAGTACTTC. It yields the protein CASSPGDRVAYEQYF.

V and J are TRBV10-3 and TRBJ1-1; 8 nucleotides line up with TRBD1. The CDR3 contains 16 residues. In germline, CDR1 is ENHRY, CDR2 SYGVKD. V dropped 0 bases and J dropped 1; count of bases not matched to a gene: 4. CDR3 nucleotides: TGTGCCATCAGTGAGTCTCCGGGACAGGCGAACACTGAAGCTTTCTTT. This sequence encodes CAISESPGQANTEAFF.

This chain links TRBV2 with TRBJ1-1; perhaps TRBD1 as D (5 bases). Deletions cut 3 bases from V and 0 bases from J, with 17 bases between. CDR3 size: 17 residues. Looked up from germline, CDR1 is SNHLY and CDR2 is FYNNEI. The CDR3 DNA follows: TGTGCCAGCAGTGACTCCGCAGGGACTTACATGAACACTGAAGCTTTCTTT. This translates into CASSDSAGTYMNTEAFF.

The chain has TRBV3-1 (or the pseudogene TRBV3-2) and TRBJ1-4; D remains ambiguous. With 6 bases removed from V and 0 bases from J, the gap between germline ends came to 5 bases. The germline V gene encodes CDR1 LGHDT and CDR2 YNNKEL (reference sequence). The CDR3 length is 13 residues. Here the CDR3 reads CASRTTTNEKLFF. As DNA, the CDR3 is TGTGCCAGCAGGACAACAACTAATGAAAAACTGTTTTTT.

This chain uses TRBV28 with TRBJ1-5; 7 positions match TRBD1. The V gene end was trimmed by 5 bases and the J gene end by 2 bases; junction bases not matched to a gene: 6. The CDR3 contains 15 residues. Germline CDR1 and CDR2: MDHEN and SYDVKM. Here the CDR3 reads CASSIRTGGNQPQHF. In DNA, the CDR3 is TGTGCCAGCAGTATACGGACAGGCGGCAATCAGCCCCAGCATTTT. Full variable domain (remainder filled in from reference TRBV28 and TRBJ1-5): DVKVTQSSRYLVKRTGEKVFLECVQDMDHENMFWYRQDPGLGLRLIYFSYDVKMKEKGDIPEGYSVSREKKERFSLILESASTNQTSMYLCASSIRTGGNQPQHFGDGTRLSIL.

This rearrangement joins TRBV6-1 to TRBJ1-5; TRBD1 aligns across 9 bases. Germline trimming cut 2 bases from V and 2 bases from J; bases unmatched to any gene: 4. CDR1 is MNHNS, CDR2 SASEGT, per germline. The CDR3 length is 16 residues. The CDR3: CASSERRTGGNQPQHF. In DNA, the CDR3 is TGTGCCAGCAGTGAAAGGAGGACAGGGGGCAATCAGCCCCAGCATTTT.

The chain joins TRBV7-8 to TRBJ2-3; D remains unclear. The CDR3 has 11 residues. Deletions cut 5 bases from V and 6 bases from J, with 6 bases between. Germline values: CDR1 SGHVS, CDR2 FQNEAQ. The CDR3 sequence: CASSRPDTQYF. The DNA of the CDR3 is TGTGCCAGCAGCCGACCGGATACGCAGTATTTT.